This T cell receptor beta chain was profiled in a study of CD8 T cells in ankylosing spondylitis. Study-level results: Enrichment of disease-linked clones was reportedly significant in matched ankylosing spondylitis synovial fluid.

CDR3 size: 17 residues. Germline trimming cut 4 bases from V and 0 bases from J; bases unmatched to any gene: 7. With regard to this clonotype: What it binds is not known.

From the 5' RACE reads, TCRdb called clonotypes with MiXCR, one entry per CDR3 protein. The sample lists 250,000 or so distinct CDR3 sequences, roughly a quarter occurring once. The clonotype was recovered from a male donor with ankylosing spondylitis or in good health (not recorded which). The chain couples TRBV12-3 or TRBV12-4 to TRBJ1-5; 9 bases map to TRBD1. Sequenced input: blood, either unsorted or a sorted T cell fraction (not recorded which). DNA for the CDR3: TGTGCCAGCAGTTCCGGGACAGGGAGGGCTAGCAATCAGCCCCAGCATTTT. Translating it yields CASSSGTGRASNQPQHF.